Given below is one TCR beta chain in context. Antigen specificity is unknown. The CDR3 is 17 residues long. CDR1 and CDR2 from the germline V gene are DFQATT and SNEGSKA (reference sequence). This entry belongs to a study of CXCR3-negative and CXCR3-positive naive CD8 T cells. Whole-study results and caveats: Surface CD5 matched across naive subsets, and TRB CDR3 properties served to infer TCR strength.

UMI-labeled 5' RACE TRB cDNA libraries were prepared from the cells. TCRdb reanalyzed the 5' RACE reads and collapses them to one entry per CDR3 protein, without DNA. The sample holds 130,000 or so distinct CDR3 sequences. The sequence derives from a human donor in good health. Some clones in this sample may be carry-over from other donors' samples. The sample comprised naive CXCR3- CD8+ T cells from blood. Documented subset: CD45RO-CCR7+CD27+CD95- naive CD8+ T cells lacking CXCR3 (TNR3-). The chain links TRBV20-1 to TRBJ2-1; TCRdb selects TRBD1, and the lack of DNA leaves this call unchecked. The CDR3 is CSASGSTRDRNYNEQFF.